The clone carrying this T cell receptor (beta chain) was seen at least ten times. As yet, its antigen is unknown. TCR beta VDJ and CDR3 profiles were obtained from a genomic DNA template. TCRdb re-derived calls from the reads in MiXCR, one entry per CDR3 protein. Among more than 250,000 distinct CDR3 sequences listed, approximately 56% were seen once. This sample was taken from a study of CD8+CD57+ T cells in acquired aplastic anemia. Study information: The mean DNA yield obtained from sorted CD4+ and CD8+ cells came to about 3.2 ug. General study points: Patients versus controls showed no significant CD8+ Simpson's diversity difference. The number of CD8+ CDR3 sequences shared by patients and controls was 25 to 35.

The CDR3 consists of 15 residues. The J segment lost 0 bases and the V segment lost 7 bases, leaving 9 bases of the junction unmatched. Germline V gene sequence: CDR1 MNHNS, CDR2 SASEGT. This clonotype originated in a human donor with severe aplastic anemia or a healthy control (not recorded which). The source material was sorted CD4+, CD8+, or CD8+CD57+ T cells (not recorded which) from PBMCs. This chain connects TRBV6-1 to TRBJ2-7, with 7 bases lining up with TRBD2. The CDR3 region is CASTFTGGSSYEQYF. The CDR3 DNA sequence: TGTGCCAGCACCTTTACGGGGGGTAGCTCCTACGAGCAGTACTTC.